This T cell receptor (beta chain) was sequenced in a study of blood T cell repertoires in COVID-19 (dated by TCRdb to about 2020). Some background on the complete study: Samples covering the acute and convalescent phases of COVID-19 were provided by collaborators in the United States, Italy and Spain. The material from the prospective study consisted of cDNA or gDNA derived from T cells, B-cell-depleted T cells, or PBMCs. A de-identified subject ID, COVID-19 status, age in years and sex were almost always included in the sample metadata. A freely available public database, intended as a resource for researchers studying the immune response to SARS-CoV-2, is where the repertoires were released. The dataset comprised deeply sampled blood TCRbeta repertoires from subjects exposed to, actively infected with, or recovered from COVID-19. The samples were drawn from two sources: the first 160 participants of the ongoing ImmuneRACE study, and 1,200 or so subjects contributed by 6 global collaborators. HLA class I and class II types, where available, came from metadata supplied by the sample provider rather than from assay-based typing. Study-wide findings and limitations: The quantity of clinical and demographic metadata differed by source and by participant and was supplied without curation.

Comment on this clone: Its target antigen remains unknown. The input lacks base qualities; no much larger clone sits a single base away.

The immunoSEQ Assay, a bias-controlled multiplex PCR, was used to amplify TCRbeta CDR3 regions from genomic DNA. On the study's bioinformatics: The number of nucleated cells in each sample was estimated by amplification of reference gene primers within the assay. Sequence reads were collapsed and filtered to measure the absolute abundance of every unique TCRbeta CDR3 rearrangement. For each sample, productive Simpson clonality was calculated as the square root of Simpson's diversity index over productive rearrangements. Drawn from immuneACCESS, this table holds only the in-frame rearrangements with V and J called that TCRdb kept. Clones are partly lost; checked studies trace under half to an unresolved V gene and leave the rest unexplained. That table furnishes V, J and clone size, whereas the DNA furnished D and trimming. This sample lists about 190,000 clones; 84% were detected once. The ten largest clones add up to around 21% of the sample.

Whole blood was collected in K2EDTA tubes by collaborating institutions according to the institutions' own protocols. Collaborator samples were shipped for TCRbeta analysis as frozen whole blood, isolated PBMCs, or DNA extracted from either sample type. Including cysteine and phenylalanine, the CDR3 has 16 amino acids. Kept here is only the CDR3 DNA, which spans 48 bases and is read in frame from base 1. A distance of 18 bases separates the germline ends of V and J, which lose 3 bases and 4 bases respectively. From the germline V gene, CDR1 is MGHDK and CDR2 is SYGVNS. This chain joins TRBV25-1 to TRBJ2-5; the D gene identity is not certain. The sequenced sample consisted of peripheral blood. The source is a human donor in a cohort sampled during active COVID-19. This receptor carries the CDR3 CASSEFLGASVETQYF. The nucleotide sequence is TGTGCCAGCAGTGAGTTCCTCGGAGCGTCGGTAGAGACCCAGTACTTC.